These 24 T cell receptor beta chains share one sample of origin, sequenced in a study of beta chain features in type 1 diabetes. The antigens of these receptors remain unknown. Findings and limits, study-wide: TCRB CDR3s were moderately but significantly shorter in Type 1 diabetes patients in all four CD4+ subsets.

Investigators reverse transcribed all isolated RNA, so they sequenced expressed TCRB transcripts. Sequencing used immunoSEQ multiplex PCR; TCRdb keeps in-frame clones, though not all of them. The sample holds 600,000 to 750,000 clones, approximately 13% seen once. The sequenced material came from naive CD4+ T cells from blood. Every receptor here comes from a young man with type 1 diabetes.

This clone appeared a few times. V and J are TRBV5-1 and TRBJ2-1; perhaps TRBD1 as D (5 bases). Germline CDR1 reads SGHRS; CDR2 reads YFSETQ. This CDR3 spans 14 amino acids. V lost 0 bases and J lost 5, with 9 bases in between. CDR3 nucleotides: TGCGCCAGCAGCTTGGGGCAGGGCCACAATGAGCAGTTCTTC. As protein: CASSLGQGHNEQFF.

This clone turned up a few times. The chain couples TRBV4-1 to TRBJ2-6; D is possibly TRBD2 (5 bases). Trimming pared 8 bases from V and 2 bases from J, leaving 19 bases between. The V gene's germline CDR1 is MGHRA and CDR2 YSYEKL. The CDR3 sequence is 17 residues long. This CDR3 reads CASPTPRDVPGANVLTF. In DNA form, the CDR3 reads TGCGCCAGCCCGACCCCGAGGGATGTCCCTGGGGCCAACGTCCTGACTTTC.

This sequence joins TRBV11-3 and TRBJ1-1, with a tentative D call TRBD1 (6 bases). Trimming took 1 base from V and 4 from J, leaving 16 bases between them. This CDR3 contains 16 residues. CDR1 is SGHNT and CDR2 is YENEEA in the germline V gene. Written as DNA, the CDR3 is TGTGCCAGCAGCTTAGCGGCGGCAGGGGCTACCACTGAAGCTTTCTTT. It yields the protein CASSLAAAGATTEAFF.

This rearrangement joins TRBV5-6 to TRBJ1-2; D unclear. Deletions cut 3 bases from V and 4 bases from J, with 10 bases between. The CDR3 runs 13 residues. Per the germline V gene, CDR1 is SGHDT and CDR2 is YYEEEE. The CDR3 sequence is CASSSSELYGYTF. In nucleotides, the CDR3 is TGTGCCAGCAGCTCATCAGAGCTCTATGGCTACACCTTC.

V is TRBV29-1 and J is TRBJ2-5, with D perhaps TRBD1 or TRBD2 (6 bases each). Germline CDR1 is SQVTM and CDR2 is ANQGSEA. The V end lost 1 base, the J end lost 1 base, and 10 bases lay between the germline ends. The CDR3 spans 14 residues. This CDR3 reads CSVEGWGAQETQYF. The CDR3, as DNA: TGCAGCGTTGAAGGATGGGGGGCCCAAGAGACCCAGTACTTC. Looking up the rest from reference TRBV29-1 and TRBJ2-5 gives the full variable domain: SAVISQKPSRDICQRGTSLTIQCQVDSQVTMMFWYRQQPGQSLTLIATANQGSEATYESGFVIDKFPISRPNLTFSTLTVSNMSPEDSSIYLCSVEGWGAQETQYFGPGTRLLVL.

This clone was counted between two and nine times. The J gene is TRBJ2-7, the V gene TRBV25-1; D perhaps matches TRBD1 (5 bases). CDR3 length: 14 amino acids. V dropped 3 bases and J dropped 2 bases, with 11 bases sitting between them. CDR1 is MGHDK, CDR2 SYGVNS, per germline. The CDR3 is CASSEGTGPYEQYF. In DNA form, the CDR3 reads TGTGCCAGCAGTGAGGGTACAGGACCCTACGAGCAGTACTTC.

This chain joins TRBV25-1 and TRBJ2-5; 10 bases are a match to TRBD1. Germline V CDR1 and CDR2: MGHDK, SYGVNS. J gave up 4 bases and V 8 bases, and 4 bases lay outside the gene matches. CDR3 size: 13 residues. The CDR3 loop is CASGTGAPETQYF. CDR3 in DNA: TGTGCCAGCGGGACAGGGGCTCCAGAGACCCAGTACTTC.

The chain has TRBV18 and TRBJ2-7, with TRBD2 matching over 11 bases. Trimming took 2 bases from V and 2 from J; bases not matched to a gene: 2. From germline, CDR1 is KGHSH and CDR2 LQKENI. The CDR3 runs to 15 residues. CDR3: CASSPGTSGPYEQYF. CDR3 nucleotides: TGTGCCAGCTCACCAGGGACTAGCGGACCCTACGAGCAGTACTTC. Looking up the rest from reference TRBV18 and TRBJ2-7 gives the full variable domain: NAGVMQNPRHLVRRRGQEARLRCSPMKGHSHVYWYRQLPEEGLKFMVYLQKENIIDESGMPKERFSAEFPKEGPSILRIQQVVRGDSAAYFCASSPGTSGPYEQYFGPGTRLTVT.

This clone appeared a few times. The chain uses TRBV29-1 and TRBJ1-4; no reliable D call. In germline, CDR1 is SQVTM, CDR2 ANQGSEA. The CDR3 has 13 amino acids. V lost 3 bases, J lost 3 bases, and 8 bases lay in between. CDR3 nucleotide sequence: TGCAGCGTTGAGGGTCAAGCTAATGAAAAACTGTTTTTT. Encoded protein: CSVEGQANEKLFF.

This clone was detected only a few times. The rearrangement joins TRBV4-3 to TRBJ2-3; TRBD1 aligns across 10 bases. Looked up from germline, CDR1 is LGHNA and CDR2 is YSLEER. This CDR3 has 15 amino acids. V shed 4 bases and J 7 bases; nucleotides not matched to a gene: 8. This CDR3 reads CASSRQTGGLNTQYF. DNA of the CDR3: TGCGCCAGCAGCCGGCAGACAGGGGGCTTGAATACGCAGTATTTT.

The chain has TRBV4-3 and TRBJ1-3; D is possibly TRBD1 (5 bases). Germline V CDR1 and CDR2: LGHNA, YSLEER. This CDR3 comprises 16 residues. V shed 0 bases and J shed 3 bases, with 12 bases lying between them. The CDR3 coding sequence is TGCGCCAGCAGCCAAGATCGGAAGGGACTTGGAAACACCATATATTTT. Translating it yields CASSQDRKGLGNTIYF.

This clone turned up a few times. This chain uses TRBV6-5 with TRBJ2-7, with TRBD1 matching 8 bases. Germline V gene sequence: CDR1 MNHEY, CDR2 SVGAGI. CDR3 length equals 14 residues. V was pared by 0 bases and J by 5 bases, with 3 bases of the junction left unmatched. CDR3 DNA sequence: TGTGCCAGCAGTTACTCGAACAGGGGGAACGAGCAGTACTTC. It is translated as CASSYSNRGNEQYF.

This clone came up a few times. The J gene is TRBJ2-1, the V gene TRBV29-1; TRBD2 matches 11 bases. V dropped 4 bases and J dropped 9; count of bases not matched to a gene: 5. Germline CDR1 is SQVTM and CDR2 is ANQGSEA. This CDR3 is 13 amino acids long. The DNA of the CDR3 is TGCAGCGTTGTAGCGGGGGGGCGGTTTGAGCAGTTCTTC. Translated, it gives CSVVAGGRFEQFF.

This chain links TRBV2 with TRBJ2-1; D is perhaps TRBD2 (5 bases). V gave up 6 bases and J gave up 14 bases, with 14 bases separating them. CDR1 is SNHLY and CDR2 is FYNNEI in the germline V gene. This CDR3 is 11 amino acids long. CDR3 protein: CASSPDSEEFF. In DNA form, the CDR3 reads TGTGCCAGCAGCCCCGACTCGGAGGAGTTCTTC.

This chain connects TRBV6-6 to TRBJ2-7, with 7 nucleotides matching TRBD1. With V trimmed by 6 bases and J by 6 bases, 14 bases remained unmatched. CDR1 is MNHNY, CDR2 SVGAGI, per germline (reference sequence). This CDR3 has 15 residues. The CDR3 sequence: CASSYAGTVSSEQYF. Here the CDR3 DNA reads TGTGCCAGCAGCTACGCCGGGACAGTATCGAGCGAGCAGTACTTC.

This clone was observed a few times. The chain joins TRBV30 to TRBJ2-1; 9 positions match TRBD2. This CDR3 is 14 amino acids long. Trimming cost V 6 bases and J 1 base; bases outside gene matches: 4. Germline V gives CDR1 GTSNPN, CDR2 SVGIG (reference sequence). The CDR3 region is CACSSGASYNEQFF. CDR3 in DNA: TGTGCCTGTTCTAGCGGGGCTTCCTACAATGAGCAGTTCTTC.

The J gene is TRBJ2-3, the V gene TRBV9; the D gene is possibly TRBD2 (5 bases). CDR1 and CDR2 (germline): SGDLS, YYNGEE. V shed 4 bases and J shed 1 base, with 10 bases lying between them. The CDR3 contains 14 residues. The CDR3 region is CASSPYGGTDTQYF. DNA of the CDR3: TGTGCCAGCAGCCCATACGGGGGCACAGATACGCAGTATTTT.

This clone was detected a few times. This chain links TRBV6-1 with TRBJ2-5, with 7 bases that match TRBD1. The CDR3 has 16 residues. Trimming took 4 bases from V and 4 from J; bases not matched to a gene: 12. Germline V CDR1 and CDR2: MNHNS, SASEGT. The CDR3 spells CASSGQGGNNGETQYF. The CDR3 region has the DNA TGTGCCAGCAGTGGACAGGGTGGGAACAATGGAGAGACCCAGTACTTC.

This chain links TRBV7-2 with TRBJ2-7, with D possibly being TRBD1 (5 bases). The CDR3 consists of 15 residues. Germline assignment: CDR1 SGHTA and CDR2 FQGNSA. V shed 1 base and J shed 6 bases, with 16 bases lying between them. The CDR3 nucleotides read TGTGCCAGCAGCTTAGTCTGGGGCCGGCCCTCCGAGCAGTACTTC. Translation gives CASSLVWGRPSEQYF.

The CDR3 nucleotides read TGTGCCAGCAGTTTCCACTCCGGACGGCCCCCCTACGAGCAGTACTTC. It codes for CASSFHSGRPPYEQYF. J is TRBJ2-7 and V is TRBV27; D gene uncertain. Germline CDR1 reads MNHEY; CDR2 reads SMNVEV (reference sequence). V dropped 3 bases and J dropped 2 bases, with 17 bases sitting between them. The CDR3 spans 16 residues.

V and J are TRBV4-3 and TRBJ1-1, with D uncertain. The CDR3 has 15 residues. The V and J ends lost 3 bases and 3 bases respectively, with 14 bases between them. Looked up from germline, CDR1 is LGHNA and CDR2 is YSLEER. CDR3 sequence reads: CASSQEWLPDTEAFF. The CDR3, as DNA: TGCGCCAGCAGCCAGGAATGGCTTCCCGACACTGAAGCTTTCTTT.

This clone was observed a few times. Written as DNA, the CDR3 is TGTGCCAGCAGTGATCCACTGGCCGGGGGCCACGGGGATGAGCAGTTCTTC. It yields the protein CASSDPLAGGHGDEQFF. The rearrangement links TRBV6-1 to TRBJ2-1; possibly TRBD1 or TRBD2 for D (6 bases each). This CDR3 has 17 residues. The V gene's germline CDR1 is MNHNS and CDR2 SASEGT. V dropped 3 bases and J dropped 8 bases, with 23 bases sitting between them.

This clone was recorded a few times. This chain joins TRBV28 and TRBJ2-7; no reliable D call. Trimming took 5 bases from V and 4 from J, leaving 15 bases between them. This CDR3 has 14 amino acids. The germline V gene encodes CDR1 MDHEN and CDR2 SYDVKM. The CDR3 here is CASSRAELLYEQYF. CDR3 bases: TGTGCCAGCAGTCGGGCGGAACTCCTTTACGAGCAGTACTTC.

This chain uses TRBV10-3 with TRBJ1-2, with TRBD1 matching over 10 bases. J was trimmed by 3 bases and V by 0 bases; bases with no gene match: 4. The CDR3 covers 16 residues. Germline V gene lookup returns CDR1 ENHRY and CDR2 SYGVKD. As DNA, the CDR3 is TGTGCCATCAGTGAGTCGGACAGGGGGTTTTACTATGGCTACACCTTC. Translation: CAISESDRGFYYGYTF.